Listed below are T cell receptor beta chains from one sample, sequenced in a study of identical twins. TCRdb redid the calling of the 5' RACE reads with MiXCR, one entry per CDR3 protein. The data contain fewer than 800,000 distinct CDR3 sequences, under 8.5% of them singletons. These data were also filed under a second study, of yellow fever vaccine responses in identical twins.

The source material was PBMCs. These receptors came from a woman between 18 and 29 years old in good health. The CDR3 runs from the conserved cysteine through the conserved F or W. Each record gives: D gene, clone size, V gene, J gene, CDR3 protein, CDR3 DNA. A D gene is named only where the DNA matches it firmly. A clone size is listed for some rows: how often the clone was seen (once, few, many), or a class if it is expanded.

d_gene: -; abundance: few; v_gene: TRBV7-8; j_gene: TRBJ1-6; CDR3aa: CASSLEGMWSPLHF; CDR3nt: TGTGCCAGCAGCTTAGAAGGGATGTGGTCACCCCTCCACTTT
d_gene: -; abundance: -; v_gene: TRBV4-1; j_gene: TRBJ1-5; CDR3aa: CASSQESGDQPQHF; CDR3nt: TGCGCCAGCAGCCAAGAATCTGGGGATCAGCCCCAGCATTTT
d_gene: -; abundance: many; v_gene: TRBV27; j_gene: TRBJ1-4; CDR3aa: CASSRLATNEKLFF; CDR3nt: TGTGCCAGCAGTCGGCTTGCAACTAATGAAAAACTGTTTTTT
d_gene: -; abundance: few; v_gene: TRBV20-1; j_gene: TRBJ2-7; CDR3aa: CSALGTHSYEQYF; CDR3nt: TGCAGTGCTCTCGGGACACACTCCTACGAGCAGTACTTC
d_gene: -; abundance: -; v_gene: TRBV3-1; j_gene: TRBJ2-3; CDR3aa: CASSQGTSRRTDTQYF; CDR3nt: TGTGCCAGCAGCCAAGGAACTAGCCGACGCACAGATACGCAGTATTTT
d_gene: -; abundance: -; v_gene: TRBV4-1; j_gene: TRBJ1-2; CDR3aa: CASSQEDLQGPYGYTF; CDR3nt: TGCGCCAGCAGCCAAGAAGACCTCCAGGGACCCTATGGCTACACCTTC
d_gene: TRBD2; abundance: -; v_gene: TRBV25-1; j_gene: TRBJ2-5; CDR3aa: CASSERLAGARVKETQYF; CDR3nt: TGTGCCAGCAGTGAACGGCTAGCGGGGGCGAGGGTCAAAGAGACCCAGTACTTC
d_gene: -; abundance: many; v_gene: TRBV3-1; j_gene: TRBJ2-3; CDR3aa: CASSPNLSTDTQYF; CDR3nt: TGTGCCAGCAGCCCGAACCTAAGCACAGATACGCAGTATTTT
d_gene: -; abundance: many; v_gene: TRBV5-1; j_gene: TRBJ2-1; CDR3aa: CASSFWWDPNEQFF; CDR3nt: TGCGCCAGCAGCTTTTGGTGGGATCCCAATGAGCAGTTCTTC
d_gene: -; abundance: many; v_gene: TRBV10-1; j_gene: TRBJ1-4; CDR3aa: CARTINEKLFF; CDR3nt: TGCGCCAGGACCATTAATGAAAAACTGTTTTTT
d_gene: TRBD1; abundance: -; v_gene: TRBV20-1; j_gene: TRBJ2-5; CDR3aa: CSARGQIGTQYF; CDR3nt: TGCAGTGCTAGGGGACAGATCGGGACCCAGTACTTC
d_gene: TRBD1; abundance: many; v_gene: TRBV28; j_gene: TRBJ2-1; CDR3aa: CASSLRDRVRNEQFF; CDR3nt: TGTGCCAGCAGTTTAAGGGACAGGGTAAGAAATGAGCAGTTCTTC
d_gene: TRBD2; abundance: many; v_gene: TRBV12-3/TRBV12-4; j_gene: TRBJ2-1; CDR3aa: CASRGLAGGKNEQFF; CDR3nt: TGTGCCAGCAGAGGACTAGCGGGGGGAAAGAATGAGCAGTTCTTC
d_gene: TRBD2; abundance: few; v_gene: TRBV24-1; j_gene: TRBJ2-1; CDR3aa: CATSGALAGPLSEQFF; CDR3nt: TGTGCCACCAGTGGCGCCCTAGCGGGGCCTTTAAGCGAGCAGTTCTTC
d_gene: -; abundance: few; v_gene: TRBV15; j_gene: TRBJ2-2; CDR3aa: CATSRGAGNTGELFF; CDR3nt: TGTGCCACCAGCAGGGGCGCAGGGAACACCGGGGAGCTGTTTTTT
d_gene: -; abundance: many; v_gene: TRBV5-1; j_gene: TRBJ2-1; CDR3aa: CASSLERHPGNEQFF; CDR3nt: TGCGCCAGCAGCTTGGAGAGACACCCGGGCAATGAGCAGTTCTTC
d_gene: -; abundance: -; v_gene: TRBV11-2; j_gene: TRBJ2-3; CDR3aa: CASSLDSAGRYTDTQYF; CDR3nt: TGTGCCAGCAGCTTAGATTCGGCCGGTCGCTACACAGATACGCAGTATTTT
d_gene: -; abundance: few; v_gene: TRBV11-2; j_gene: TRBJ2-1; CDR3aa: CASSPRGSSGSFSNEQFF; CDR3nt: TGTGCCAGCAGCCCTAGGGGGAGTTCGGGATCCTTTTCCAATGAGCAGTTCTTC
d_gene: TRBD2; abundance: many; v_gene: TRBV12-3/TRBV12-4; j_gene: TRBJ2-5; CDR3aa: CASSPGLAGGQETQYF; CDR3nt: TGTGCCAGCAGTCCGGGACTAGCGGGAGGTCAAGAGACCCAGTACTTC
d_gene: TRBD2; abundance: many; v_gene: TRBV12-3/TRBV12-4; j_gene: TRBJ2-1; CDR3aa: CASSLTGTSGTYNEQFF; CDR3nt: TGTGCCAGCAGCTTGACGGGGACTAGCGGGACTTACAATGAGCAGTTCTTC
d_gene: TRBD1; abundance: few; v_gene: TRBV5-1; j_gene: TRBJ2-5; CDR3aa: CASSSPRSGGGLETQYF; CDR3nt: TGCGCCAGCAGCTCACCCCGGTCAGGGGGCGGTTTAGAGACCCAGTACTTC
d_gene: -; abundance: few; v_gene: TRBV5-5; j_gene: TRBJ2-3; CDR3aa: CASSLGREDTQYF; CDR3nt: TGTGCCAGCAGCTTGGGGCGTGAAGATACGCAGTATTTT
d_gene: -; abundance: many; v_gene: TRBV5-1; j_gene: TRBJ2-7; CDR3aa: CASSFSQGSYEQYF; CDR3nt: TGCGCCAGCAGCTTTTCTCAGGGTTCCTACGAGCAGTACTTC
d_gene: TRBD2; abundance: few; v_gene: TRBV18; j_gene: TRBJ2-1; CDR3aa: CASSPIPGTSGVGEQFF; CDR3nt: TGTGCCAGCTCACCAATTCCCGGGACTAGCGGAGTAGGTGAGCAGTTCTTC
d_gene: -; abundance: -; v_gene: TRBV29-1; j_gene: TRBJ2-5; CDR3aa: CSVWKGTETQYF; CDR3nt: TGCAGCGTTTGGAAGGGCACAGAGACCCAGTACTTC
d_gene: -; abundance: -; v_gene: TRBV27; j_gene: TRBJ2-7; CDR3aa: CASNTVSGSSYEQYF; CDR3nt: TGTGCCAGCAATACGGTGTCAGGGAGCTCCTACGAGCAGTACTTC
d_gene: -; abundance: many; v_gene: TRBV7-8; j_gene: TRBJ2-4; CDR3aa: CASSLDPQAKNIQYF; CDR3nt: TGTGCCAGCAGCTTAGATCCACAGGCCAAAAACATTCAGTACTTC
d_gene: TRBD1; abundance: few; v_gene: TRBV27; j_gene: TRBJ2-5; CDR3aa: CASSNPDRVQETQYF; CDR3nt: TGTGCCAGCAGCAACCCTGACAGGGTCCAAGAGACCCAGTACTTC
d_gene: TRBD1; abundance: many; v_gene: TRBV4-1; j_gene: TRBJ1-5; CDR3aa: CASSQEGRGYSQPQHF; CDR3nt: TGCGCCAGCAGCCAAGAGGGCAGGGGGTATTCTCAGCCCCAGCATTTT
d_gene: -; abundance: many; v_gene: TRBV6-5; j_gene: TRBJ1-1; CDR3aa: CASSYRAGSGEAFF; CDR3nt: TGTGCCAGCAGTTATAGGGCAGGGTCAGGTGAAGCTTTCTTT